The clone carrying this T cell receptor (beta chain) was detected only once. What it binds is not known. Generated by immunoSEQ multiplex PCR, the TCRdb table keeps only in-frame clones and is missing some. Found here are roughly 92,000 clones, 90% to 95% of them singletons; the top ten hold roughly 0.3%. Germline V gene lookup returns CDR1 MNHNS and CDR2 SASEGT. The CDR3 spans 15 residues. Trimming took 4 bases from V and 4 from J, leaving 15 bases between them. The data originate from a study of siplizumab effects on memory and regulatory T cells. Study-wide findings and caveats: Only a minority of proliferating CD4+ or CD8+ clones had an assignable naive or memory phenotype, with roughly 75-95% lacking one. The suppressive capacity of proliferating Tregs from siplizumab cultures remained unconfirmed.

The V call is TRBV6-1, the J call TRBJ2-3, with D perhaps given as TRBD1 or TRBD2 (5 bases each). The sample taken for sequencing was non-Treg CD4+ T cells sorted from blood. The receptor comes from a human donor in good health. The CDR3 DNA is TGTGCCAGCAGTGTTTTAGGGGCGAGGGCAGATACGCAGTATTTT. Translated: CASSVLGARADTQYF.